Described below is a single TCR beta chain sequence and its context. The data are from a study of blood T cell repertoires in COVID-19. Study details: From the United States, Italy and Spain came samples of acute and convalescent COVID-19. T cells, B-cell-depleted T cells, or PBMCs provided the cDNA or gDNA that served as material.

The data were produced by immunoSEQ multiplex PCR, yet TCRdb's version contains in-frame clones alone and is incomplete. The profile shows approximately 500,000 clones, over 75% of them singletons. The study drew participants aged about 18 to 89 years from roughly 25 US areas. Categorization into cohorts depended on clinical history that participants reported. V lost 4 bases, J lost 0 bases, and 16 bases lay in between. Germline CDR1 is SGHTA and CDR2 is FQGNSA. CDR3 length: 16 residues. The V and J genes are TRBV7-2 and TRBJ2-7, with D perhaps matching TRBD2 (6 bases). The sequenced material came from PBMCs or T cells enriched from blood (not recorded which). The receptor's source is a woman between 35 and 50 years old who had recovered from COVID-19. CDR3 loop: CASSSGWGGTSYEQYF. The DNA of the CDR3 is TGTGCCAGCAGCTCGGGGTGGGGCGGGACCTCCTACGAGCAGTACTTC.